Below are 11 T cell receptor beta chains sequenced from a single sample in a study of blood T cells in healthy people across ages (dated by TCRdb to between 2014 and 2016). To prepare the library, 5' RACE was applied. The sequencer listed for this sample is Illumina HiSeq 2500. The second PCR ran for about 7 to 11 cycles and used a J-beta primer mix along with a sample-barcoded 5' primer. Starting from the raw public reads, TCRdb applied fastp trimming at Q25, assembled clones with MiXCR and retained in-frame beta chains. Rows with one shared CDR3 protein collapse into an entry with the most common genes and DNA. Within this sample are more than 800,000 distinct CDR3 sequences, with 40% to 50% of them counted one time only. The top ten clones comprise about 20% of the sample. Sequenced: blood. These receptors came from a woman aged 60-75 years in good health.

This clonotype was detected only a few times. The CDR3 DNA reads as TGTGCCAGCAGGGGGACAGAGGTTTCCTACAATGAGCAGTTCTTC. This sequence encodes CASRGTEVSYNEQFF. This sequence joins TRBV5-6 and TRBJ2-1, with 7 nucleotides matching TRBD1. The CDR3 totals 15 residues. V was clipped by 5 bases and J by 1 base; unmatched bases: 6. Per germline, CDR1 SGHDT and CDR2 YYEEEE.

The genes are TRBV28 and TRBJ1-1; 8 positions match TRBD1. V was pared by 8 bases and J by 3 bases, with 8 bases of the junction left unmatched. This CDR3 contains 14 residues. Germline-derived CDR1 and CDR2 are MDHEN and SYDVKM. The CDR3 loop is CASERTGQDTEAFF. The CDR3 bases are TGTGCCAGCGAACGGACAGGGCAGGACACTGAAGCTTTCTTT.

This rearrangement joins TRBV3-1 to TRBJ2-5; the D gene is possibly TRBD2 (6 bases). Deletions cut 3 bases from V and 5 bases from J, with 19 bases between. This CDR3 has 16 residues. Per germline, CDR1 LGHDT and CDR2 YNNKEL (reference sequence). CDR3 nucleotide sequence: TGTGCCAGCAGCCAGACCGCCGGGACTGATTGGGAGACCCAGTACTTC. This codes for CASSQTAGTDWETQYF.

This chain uses TRBV20-1 with TRBJ2-1; TRBD2 is a possible D gene (5 bases). Germline CDR1 DFQATT, CDR2 SNEGSKA (reference sequence). The V and J ends lost 0 bases and 4 bases respectively, with 7 bases between them. The CDR3 runs to 13 residues. The CDR3 sequence: CSARERVYNEQFF. CDR3 DNA: TGCAGTGCTAGAGAGCGGGTGTACAATGAGCAGTTCTTC.

The sample holds a few counts of this clonotype. The chain combines TRBV4-1 with TRBJ2-4, with TRBD2 matching over 16 bases. The better agreement between TRBJ2-7 and the DNA end casts doubt on the J call. CDR1 MGHRA and CDR2 YSYEKL come from the germline V gene. The CDR3 contains 16 residues. The CDR3 reads CASSQVGLAGGYEQYF. For the CDR3, the DNA is TGCGCCAGCAGCCAAGTGGGACTAGCGGGAGGGTACGAGCAGTACTTC.

Regarding this clonotype: A junction end diverges from the germline sequence, so it may reflect a read error. The chain recombines TRBV11-2 with TRBJ2-7; 7 nucleotides line up with TRBD2. CDR1 SGHAT and CDR2 FQNNGV come from the germline V gene. The CDR3 loop spans 14 amino acids. CDR3: CANSLVGRPPVLYF. In DNA form, the CDR3 reads TGTGCCAACAGCTTAGTCGGGAGGCCCCCTGTTTTGTACTTC.

This clonotype was observed a handful of times. The chain uses TRBV7-2 and TRBJ1-2; a weak D match, TRBD1 (5 bases). Germline loops: CDR1 SGHTA, CDR2 FQGNSA. This CDR3 has 14 amino acids. Trimming stripped 6 bases from V and 4 bases from J, with 15 bases between. CDR3 residues: CASSLAGGGYGYTF. The CDR3 region has the DNA TGTGCCAGCAGTTTGGCGGGGGGGGGCTATGGCTACACCTTC.

V is TRBV29-1 and J is TRBJ2-1; 7 bases are shared with TRBD1. The tail of the sequence fits TRBJ2-7 better, so the J call may be wrong. Germline values: CDR1 SQVTM, CDR2 ANQGSEA. This CDR3 has 10 residues. CDR3 bases: TGCAGCGCTGACAGGGATGAGCAGTACTTC. Translating gives CSADRDEQYF.

The chain has TRBV7-9 and TRBJ2-1, with 8 bases aligning to TRBD2. The germline CDR1 and CDR2 sequences are SEHNR and FQNEAQ (reference sequence). V trimming: 0 bases; J trimming: 5 bases; junction bases outside the gene matches: 3. This CDR3 is 15 amino acids long. CDR3 sequence reads: CASSLAGRAHNEQFF. The CDR3 coding sequence is TGTGCCAGCAGCTTAGCCGGGAGGGCCCACAATGAGCAGTTCTTC.

This clonotype was recorded a few times. This rearrangement joins TRBV20-1 to TRBJ2-3; D unresolved. Germline CDR1 is DFQATT and CDR2 is SNEGSKA (reference sequence). CDR3 size: 11 residues. The ends were cut back, 8 bases at V and 3 bases at J, with 9 bases in the middle. The chain's CDR3 is CSPQSTDTQYF. The CDR3 DNA sequence: TGCAGTCCCCAATCTACAGATACGCAGTATTTT.

The gene calls are TRBV15 and TRBJ2-1; TRBD1 matches at 9 bases. The trim removed 1 base at V and 2 bases at J, leaving 15 bases unmatched. CDR3 length: 20 residues. Germline-derived CDR1 and CDR2 are LNHNV and YYDKDF (reference sequence). CDR3 nucleotides: TGTGCCACCAGCAGAGTACCTCCGGGACAGGGTTTTGGTCCCTACAATGAGCAGTTCTTC. Amino acid sequence: CATSRVPPGQGFGPYNEQFF. Using reference TRBV15 and TRBJ2-1 for the parts outside the CDR3, the full variable domain is DAMVIQNPRYQVTQFGKPVTLSCSQTLNHNVMYWYQQKSSQAPKLLFHYYDKDFNNEADTPDNFQSRRPNTSFCFLDIRSPGLGDTAMYLCATSRVPPGQGFGPYNEQFFGPGTRLTVL.